Listed here are 29 T cell receptor beta chains from one sample, sequenced in a study of vaccination effects on CD4 cells after COVID-19. The antigens of these receptors remain unknown. Sequencing was performed with immunoSEQ multiplex PCR; in TCRdb, only in-frame clones are kept and a portion is missing. The data hold fewer than 20,000 clones, with about 75% observed a single time. ViraFEST expansion of antigen-specific CD4+ T cells with viral peptide pools preceded sequencing. Following an approximately ten-day culture, CD4+ T cells were purified. Participants were given two doses of BNT162b2 or mRNA-1273 vaccine. Sequences were derived from CD4+ T cells from PBMCs cultured with HCoV-NL63 spike peptides, sampled after COVID-19 vaccination. These receptors came from a human donor who received a COVID-19 vaccine.

The CDR3 bases are TGTGCCAGTAGTCCCAGAAAGGGACAGGGAGGCTACGAGCAGTACTTC. Translating gives CASSPRKGQGGYEQYF. The chain combines TRBV19 with TRBJ2-7, with 9 nucleotides matching TRBD1. CDR3 length: 16 residues. Trimming at V came to 5 bases and at J to 3 bases, leaving 11 bases not matched to a gene. In germline, CDR1 is LNHDA, CDR2 SQIVND (reference sequence).

The chain employs TRBV15 and TRBJ2-7; D is possibly TRBD2 (6 bases). Germline lookup yields CDR1 LNHNV and CDR2 YYDKDF (reference sequence). This CDR3 contains 14 residues. V gave up 1 base and J gave up 6 bases, with 13 bases separating them. The CDR3 sequence: CATSRVGGVGEQYF. The CDR3 region has the DNA TGTGCCACCAGCAGAGTGGGGGGAGTTGGCGAGCAGTACTTC.

The chain combines TRBV19 with TRBJ2-5; TRBD2 might be the D (5 bases). Trimming took 7 bases from V and 1 from J, leaving 10 bases between them. This CDR3 has 13 residues. The germline V gene has CDR1 LNHDA and CDR2 SQIVND (reference sequence). The CDR3 here is CASNGGLQETQYF. CDR3 DNA sequence: TGTGCCAGTAACGGCGGACTCCAAGAGACCCAGTACTTC.

The V and J genes are TRBV4-1 and TRBJ1-2; 9 nucleotides line up with TRBD1. The CDR3 has 16 residues. V shed 4 bases, J shed 3 bases, and the junction held 9 bases outside the gene matches. Germline assignment: CDR1 MGHRA and CDR2 YSYEKL. The CDR3 sequence: CASSPHRDRVDYGYTF. The CDR3 region has the DNA TGCGCCAGCAGCCCGCATCGGGACAGGGTGGACTATGGCTACACCTTC.

V usage is TRBV18 and J usage is TRBJ1-1, with D possibly TRBD1 on 6 matching bases. This CDR3 is built from 14 residues. V was clipped by 6 bases and J by 4 bases, with 15 bases between them. Germline V gene sequence: CDR1 KGHSH, CDR2 LQKENI. The CDR3 DNA reads as TGTGCCAGCTCCCCGAAGGGGGGATTCACTGAAGCTTTCTTT. This sequence encodes CASSPKGGFTEAFF.

The chain has TRBV12-5 and TRBJ2-5; either TRBD1 or TRBD2 may fit D (5 bases each). The CDR3 is made up of 15 amino acids. V dropped 4 bases and J dropped 5 bases, with 17 bases sitting between them. Germline V CDR1 and CDR2: LGHNT, FRNRAP. This CDR3 reads CASGSIIPGRETQYF. The CDR3, as DNA: TGTGCTAGTGGTTCCATAATCCCGGGGCGGGAGACCCAGTACTTC.

The chain employs TRBV3-1 (or the pseudogene TRBV3-2) and TRBJ2-5; 9 positions match TRBD1. The CDR3 sequence is 14 residues long. Germline values: CDR1 LGHDT, CDR2 YNNKEL (reference sequence). Trimming removed 1 base from V and 7 bases from J; junction bases left unmatched: 4. CDR3 coding DNA: TGTGCCAGCAGCCAAGGGACAGGGGACGGGACCCAGTACTTC. It is translated as CASSQGTGDGTQYF.

This chain links TRBV6-5 with TRBJ1-6; no clear D gene. The V end lost 6 bases, the J end lost 10 bases, and 10 bases lay between the germline ends. From germline, CDR1 is MNHEY and CDR2 SVGAGI. The CDR3 sequence is 12 residues long. The CDR3 region is CASRDQTSPLHF. The CDR3 coding sequence is TGTGCCAGCAGGGACCAAACCTCACCCCTCCACTTT.

In its sample, this clone was seen a few times. The chain links TRBV18 to TRBJ2-7; maybe TRBD2 (6 bases). The CDR3 extends over 15 amino acids. Germline V gene data show CDR1 as KGHSH and CDR2 as LQKENI. Trimming took 2 bases from V and 0 from J, leaving 11 bases between them. CDR3 coding DNA: TGTGCCAGCTCACCATTCGACGGGAGCTCCTACGAGCAGTACTTC. Translated, it gives CASSPFDGSSYEQYF.

J is TRBJ2-1 and V is TRBV19; D may be TRBD2 (6 bases). Germline V lookup: CDR1 LNHDA, CDR2 SQIVND (reference sequence). CDR3 length: 16 residues. V was pared by 2 bases and J by 4 bases, with 15 bases between. The CDR3 reads CASSINPSAKYNEQFF. CDR3 nucleotides: TGTGCCAGTAGTATAAACCCTAGCGCCAAATACAATGAGCAGTTCTTC.

This chain links TRBV6-6 with TRBJ1-2; D might be TRBD1 (6 bases). CDR3 length equals 15 residues. CDR1 and CDR2 (germline): MNHNY, SVGAGI (reference sequence). The V and J ends lost 0 bases and 7 bases respectively, with 15 bases between them. This CDR3 is CASSYSSSQGLGYTF. The CDR3 coding sequence is TGTGCCAGCAGTTACTCGAGTAGCCAGGGGCTTGGCTACACCTTC.

The chain recombines TRBV5-1 with TRBJ2-2; no reliable D call. The length of the CDR3 is 13 residues. The V end was cut by 0 bases, the J end by 8 bases, with 8 bases between. The germline V gene encodes CDR1 SGHRS and CDR2 YFSETQ. As DNA, the CDR3 is TGCGCCAGCAGCTTGGGAAACCAGGGGGAGCTGTTTTTT. Its translation is CASSLGNQGELFF.

The chain recombines TRBV15 with TRBJ1-2; 7 positions match TRBD1. CDR1 and CDR2 from the germline V gene are LNHNV and YYDKDF (reference sequence). V lost 4 bases to trimming and J lost 5 bases; unmatched junction nucleotides: 10. CDR3 length: 15 residues. CDR3: CATSNTGDVVYGYTF. In DNA form, the CDR3 reads TGTGCCACCAGCAATACAGGGGACGTAGTGTATGGCTACACCTTC.

This clone has a handful of counts. The CDR3 nucleotides are TGTGCCAGCAGCTTGAGGGACAGGGGTACTGGCTACACCTTC. This codes for CASSLRDRGTGYTF. The rearrangement joins TRBV5-4 to TRBJ1-2, with 10 positions matching TRBD1. The CDR3 totals 14 residues. In germline, CDR1 is SGHNT, CDR2 YYREEE (reference sequence). V lost 1 base and J lost 7; bases outside the gene matches: 4.

The V call is TRBV12-3 or TRBV12-4, the J call TRBJ1-1, with 11 positions matching TRBD1. Trimming removed 7 bases from V and 12 bases from J; junction bases left unmatched: 7. There are 12 residues in the CDR3. The CDR3 region has the DNA TGTGCCAGCATCCGGGGGACAGGGGGGTCTTTCTTT. This translates into CASIRGTGGSFF.

This clone appeared a few times. The chain combines TRBV15 with TRBJ2-2; D uncertain. This CDR3 is built from 15 residues. The V end was cut by 0 bases, the J end by 5 bases, with 10 bases between. CDR1 and CDR2 (germline): LNHNV, YYDKDF (reference sequence). CDR3 in amino acids: CATSRDRIRTGELFF. The CDR3 DNA sequence: TGTGCCACCAGCAGAGATAGGATCAGGACCGGGGAGCTGTTTTTT.

The chain links TRBV19 to TRBJ2-7; no definite D call. In germline, CDR1 is LNHDA, CDR2 SQIVND (reference sequence). The CDR3 totals 14 residues. The V gene lost 6 bases and the J gene lost 0 bases, with 12 bases spanning the gap. Here the CDR3 DNA reads TGTGCCAGTAGGGACCGACGGAGCTCCTACGAGCAGTACTTC. It codes for CASRDRRSSYEQYF.

This clone was counted a few times. This CDR3 reads CASSPTGGRERYF. CDR3 nucleotides: TGTGCCAGCAGCCCAACCGGGGGGCGGGAACGGTATTTT. The chain links TRBV11-2 to TRBJ2-3; perhaps TRBD2 as D (7 bases). Germline CDR1 and CDR2: SGHAT and FQNNGV. Trimming removed 5 bases from V and 14 bases from J, with 20 bases in between. This CDR3 comprises 13 residues.

V and J are TRBV25-1 and TRBJ2-1, with a tentative D call TRBD1 (5 bases). Germline CDR1 reads MGHDK; CDR2 reads SYGVNS. CDR3 length: 15 residues. V was cut by 1 base and J by 4 bases, with 11 bases left in between. The CDR3 here is CASSEFKGNYNEQFF. In DNA, the CDR3 is TGTGCCAGCAGTGAATTTAAGGGGAATTACAATGAGCAGTTCTTC. Combining the CDR3 with reference TRBV25-1 and TRBJ2-1 gives the whole variable domain EADIYQTPRYLVIGTGKKITLECSQTMGHDKMYWYQQDPGMELHLIHYSYGVNSTEKGDLSSESTVSRIRTEHFPLTLESARPSHTSQYLCASSEFKGNYNEQFFGPGTRLTVL.

The V and J genes are TRBV6-2 or TRBV6-3 and TRBJ1-5, with D perhaps TRBD1 (5 bases). There are 13 residues in the CDR3. Trimming left V 5 bases short and J 7 bases short, with 12 bases between. The germline V gene has CDR1 MNHEY and CDR2 SVGEGT. The CDR3 coding sequence is TGTGCCAGCAGTGGGGGGTCGTGGCAGCCCCAGCATTTT. It specifies CASSGGSWQPQHF.

The chain couples TRBV11-2 to TRBJ2-7; the match to TRBD1 covers 7 bases. Trimming cost V 1 base and J 2 bases; bases outside gene matches: 2. Germline V CDR1 and CDR2: SGHAT, FQNNGV. The CDR3 covers 14 residues. The CDR3 protein is CASSLAGTAYEQYF. CDR3 DNA sequence: TGTGCCAGCAGCTTAGCCGGGACAGCCTACGAGCAGTACTTC.

The chain uses TRBV7-9 and TRBJ1-1; D remains ambiguous. V lost 2 bases and J 2 bases, leaving 9 bases between the germline ends. Germline lookup yields CDR1 SEHNR and CDR2 FQNEAQ (reference sequence). The CDR3 totals 14 residues. CDR3: CASSLKSENTEAFF. DNA of the CDR3: TGTGCCAGCAGCTTAAAGTCAGAAAACACTGAAGCTTTCTTT.

This rearrangement joins TRBV7-2 to TRBJ2-3, with unresolved D. Per germline, CDR1 SGHTA and CDR2 FQGNSA. This CDR3 is built from 12 residues. The V gene lost 5 bases and the J gene lost 6 bases, with 9 bases spanning the gap. The CDR3 coding sequence is TGTGCCAGCAGCCCCGGGTGGGATACGCAGTATTTT. Its protein product is CASSPGWDTQYF.

The V call is TRBV4-2, the J call TRBJ2-5; D remains unclear. V gave up 1 base and J gave up 5 bases, with 11 bases separating them. Looked up from germline, CDR1 is LGHNA and CDR2 is YNFKEQ. The CDR3 is made up of 14 amino acids. CDR3 sequence reads: CASSQGGLQETQYF. The CDR3, as DNA: TGTGCCAGCAGCCAAGGGGGTTTGCAGGAGACCCAGTACTTC.

The chain employs TRBV24-1 and TRBJ1-1; TRBD1 aligns across 8 bases. There are 13 residues in the CDR3. CDR1 and CDR2 from the germline V gene are KGHDR and SFDVKD. Trimming cost V 7 bases and J 1 base; bases outside gene matches: 1. CDR3 nucleotide sequence: TGTGCCACCAGAGGACAGGGGAACACTGAAGCTTTCTTT. This codes for CATRGQGNTEAFF.

There are a few counts of this clone. The chain uses TRBV15 and TRBJ2-7, with unresolved D. The CDR3 is 13 residues long. Germline assignment: CDR1 LNHNV and CDR2 YYDKDF (reference sequence). Trimming stripped 0 bases from V and 4 bases from J, with 7 bases between. The CDR3 bases are TGTGCCACCAGCAGAGATCCCGGGTACGAGCAGTACTTC. Amino acid sequence: CATSRDPGYEQYF.

This sequence joins TRBV5-1 and TRBJ2-7, with a weak D call TRBD1 (6 bases). CDR1 and CDR2 from the germline V gene are SGHRS and YFSETQ. Trimming cost V 2 bases and J 0 bases, with 12 bases left between them. This CDR3 has 15 amino acids. The CDR3 spells CASSFEGRGSYEQYF. As DNA, the CDR3 is TGCGCCAGCAGCTTTGAGGGCAGGGGCTCCTACGAGCAGTACTTC.

The chain uses TRBV15 and TRBJ1-5; D remains unclear. Trimming pared 1 base from V and 5 bases from J, leaving 9 bases between. This CDR3 contains 14 residues. Germline loops: CDR1 LNHNV, CDR2 YYDKDF (reference sequence). In DNA, the CDR3 is TGTGCCACCAGCAGAGTCGCAGGCGATCAGCCCCAGCATTTT. Translated, it gives CATSRVAGDQPQHF.

The chain couples TRBV5-1 to TRBJ1-2; 7 bases agree with TRBD1. Germline V gives CDR1 SGHRS, CDR2 YFSETQ. V was clipped by 0 bases and J by 1 base; unmatched bases: 3. The CDR3 runs to 15 residues. This CDR3 reads CASSLARGGNYGYTF. CDR3 coding DNA: TGCGCCAGCAGCTTGGCCAGGGGGGGTAACTATGGCTACACCTTC.